Described below is a single T cell receptor (beta chain) sequence and its context. This CDR3 contains 15 residues. The trim removed 2 bases at V and 3 bases at J, leaving 5 bases unmatched. Germline V CDR1 and CDR2: ENHRY, SYGVKD. With random hexamers, 0.5 to 1 ug RNA was reverse transcribed. TCRdb reprocessed the immunoSEQ multiplex PCR reads with MiXCR, giving one entry per CDR3 protein. The table lists around 130,000 distinct CDR3 sequences, roughly 94% of them singletons. The record originates from a study of CD8 T cells in Susac syndrome. The sequence was obtained from a human donor with multiple sclerosis. The rearrangement joins TRBV10-3 to TRBJ2-7; TRBD2 agrees at 9 bases. The material sequenced was CD4+ T cells from PBMCs. The CDR3 protein is CAISELLAGSYEQYF. CDR3 DNA sequence: TGTGCCATCAGTGAGCTACTAGCGGGTAGCTACGAGCAGTACTTC.